Below, one TCR beta chain is given with its context. This sample was included in a study of blood T cell repertoires in COVID-19. Study background: The samples span acute and convalescent COVID-19 from the United States, Italy and Spain. Sources were T cells, B-cell-depleted T cells, or PBMCs; the material itself was cDNA or gDNA.

The repertoire was sequenced with immunoSEQ multiplex PCR; TCRdb's copy has only in-frame clones and lacks some. This repertoire shows about 160,000 clones, under 95% found once; its top ten account for approximately 2%. With V trimmed by 5 bases and J by 2 bases, 5 bases remained unmatched. Germline V gene lookup returns CDR1 SGDLS and CDR2 YYNGEE. This CDR3 has 15 amino acids. The receptor comes from a man aged 18 to 30 with acute or convalescent COVID-19. The chain uses TRBV9 and TRBJ1-3, with TRBD1 matching over 9 bases. Sequenced material: peripheral blood. CDR3 loop: CASSAGTGPGNTIYF. The CDR3 DNA follows: TGTGCCAGCAGTGCCGGGACAGGGCCTGGAAACACCATATATTTT.